Listed here are 14 T cell receptor beta chains from one sample, sequenced in a study of PD-L1 blockade in urothelial cancer. Profiled with immunoSEQ multiplex PCR; TCRdb holds only in-frame clones, not every one. This table holds 40,000 to 55,000 clones, just over 85% found once. Sample time point: pretreatment peripheral blood. The specimen comprised PBMCs, sampled around atezolizumab (anti-PD-L1) treatment. These receptors all come from a man aged 55 to 69 with urothelial cancer.

V is TRBV7-9 and J is TRBJ2-1; a possible D gene is TRBD2 (6 bases). The V and J ends lost 0 bases and 10 bases respectively, with 13 bases between them. The germline CDR1 and CDR2 sequences are SEHNR and FQNEAQ (reference sequence). This CDR3 contains 14 residues. CDR3 sequence reads: CASSLAGGTREQFF. As DNA, the CDR3 is TGTGCCAGCAGCTTAGCTGGCGGGACCAGAGAGCAGTTCTTC.

The J gene is TRBJ2-7, the V gene TRBV5-1; 12 bases align to TRBD2. The V gene end was trimmed by 4 bases and the J gene end by 4 bases; junction bases not matched to a gene: 12. The CDR3 sequence is 17 residues long. CDR1 and CDR2 (germline): SGHRS, YFSETQ. CDR3 sequence reads: CASSPRTSGTISYEQYF. The CDR3 nucleotides read TGCGCCAGCAGCCCCCGGACTAGCGGGACTATTAGTTACGAGCAGTACTTC.

This chain uses TRBV10-1 with TRBJ2-2; 8 positions match TRBD2. From germline, CDR1 is WNHNN and CDR2 SYGVQD (reference sequence). With 4 bases clipped from V and 4 bases from J, the junction kept 8 bases outside the gene matches. The CDR3 is 16 amino acids. As DNA, the CDR3 is TGCGCCAGCAGTGTACGCAGCGGGAGTAGCACCGGGGAGCTGTTTTTT. Translating it yields CASSVRSGSSTGELFF.

The V and J genes are TRBV11-2 and TRBJ1-2, with 10 bases fitting TRBD1. The CDR3 runs 15 residues. CDR1 and CDR2 from the germline V gene are SGHAT and FQNNGV. Trimming cost V 6 bases and J 1 base; bases outside gene matches: 5. CDR3 nucleotide sequence: TGTGCCAGCAGGGGACAGGGGCCCTATAACTATGGCTACACCTTC. It translates to CASRGQGPYNYGYTF.

The rearrangement links TRBV10-1 to TRBJ2-7; 8 positions agree with TRBD1. The CDR3 totals 13 residues. Looked up from germline, CDR1 is WNHNN and CDR2 is SYGVQD (reference sequence). Germline trimming cut 3 bases from V and 2 bases from J; bases unmatched to any gene: 0. The CDR3 DNA follows: TGCGCCAGCAGTGACAGGGGGCCCTACGAGCAGTACTTC. Amino acid sequence: CASSDRGPYEQYF.

The V call is TRBV11-2, the J call TRBJ1-1; D remains ambiguous. The CDR3 is made up of 12 amino acids. CDR1 and CDR2 (germline): SGHAT, FQNNGV. The V end was cut by 4 bases, the J end by 11 bases, with 14 bases between. CDR3 loop: CASSYGVTRAFF. The DNA for the CDR3 is TGTGCCAGCAGCTACGGGGTCACTAGGGCTTTCTTT.

The V gene is TRBV6-1, the J gene TRBJ2-7; a weak D match, TRBD1 (6 bases). V was pared by 4 bases and J by 6 bases, with 10 bases between. Germline values: CDR1 MNHNS, CDR2 SASEGT. The CDR3 spans 12 residues. The CDR3 coding sequence is TGTGCCAGCAGTGTGAGGGGGTCCGAGCAGTACTTC. The encoded protein is CASSVRGSEQYF.

V is TRBV6-5 and J is TRBJ2-1, with 11 nucleotides matching TRBD1. The J segment lost 9 bases and the V segment lost 6 bases, leaving 10 bases of the junction unmatched. The CDR3 is 15 residues long. Germline V gene sequence: CDR1 MNHEY, CDR2 SVGAGI. The CDR3 reads CASSSPGQGVGEQFF. CDR3 nucleotides: TGTGCCAGCAGCTCACCGGGACAGGGGGTTGGTGAGCAGTTCTTC.

This rearrangement joins TRBV18 to TRBJ1-1; D gene uncertain. Germline CDR1 and CDR2: KGHSH and LQKENI. The CDR3 consists of 15 residues. Trimming cost V 2 bases and J 3 bases, with 13 bases left between them. The CDR3 nucleotides are TGTGCCAGCTCACCAATGGGCTATAGAGACACTGAAGCTTTCTTT. Protein sequence: CASSPMGYRDTEAFF.

V and J are TRBV6-1 and TRBJ1-5; D remains ambiguous. The CDR3 totals 13 residues. The V end was cut by 7 bases, the J end by 4 bases, with 11 bases between. CDR1 and CDR2 (germline): MNHNS, SASEGT. The CDR3 loop is CASTEEFNQPQHF. For the CDR3, the DNA is TGTGCCAGCACCGAGGAGTTTAATCAGCCCCAGCATTTT.

The chain combines TRBV7-9 with TRBJ2-6; D not resolved. The V end was cut by 5 bases, the J end by 0 bases, with 8 bases between. This CDR3 comprises 15 residues. The V gene's germline CDR1 is SEHNR and CDR2 FQNEAQ (reference sequence). This CDR3 is CASSPRDSGANVLTF. CDR3 nucleotides: TGTGCCAGCAGCCCACGAGACTCTGGGGCCAACGTCCTGACTTTC.

This chain connects TRBV5-5 to TRBJ1-6, with a possible D match to TRBD1 (5 bases). CDR3 length: 15 amino acids. With 1 base removed from V and 3 bases from J, the gap between germline ends came to 8 bases. CDR1 is SGHKS and CDR2 is YYEKEE in the germline V gene (reference sequence). Written as DNA, the CDR3 is TGTGCCAGCAGCTTGCAGGGTGTCTATAATTCACCCCTCCACTTT. It specifies CASSLQGVYNSPLHF. Full variable domain (outside the CDR3, taken from reference TRBV5-5 and TRBJ1-6): DAGVTQSPTHLIKTRGQQVTLRCSPISGHKSVSWYQQVLGQGPQFIFQYYEKEERGRGNFPDRFSARQFPNYSSELNVNALLLGDSALYLCASSLQGVYNSPLHFGNGTRLTVT.

The V call is TRBV2, the J call TRBJ1-1; the match to TRBD1 covers 8 bases. The V gene's germline CDR1 is SNHLY and CDR2 FYNNEI. CDR3 size: 14 residues. With 2 bases clipped from V and 3 bases from J, the junction kept 2 bases outside the gene matches. The CDR3 loop reads CASSEQGAYTEAFF. The CDR3 DNA follows: TGTGCCAGCAGTGAACAGGGGGCGTACACTGAAGCTTTCTTT.

V is TRBV18 and J is TRBJ1-5; the D gene is possibly TRBD1 (5 bases). Trimming removed 3 bases at V and 2 bases at J, with 20 bases between. The CDR3 covers 18 residues. Germline CDR1 reads KGHSH; CDR2 reads LQKENI. The CDR3 nucleotides read TGTGCCAGCTCACCCCTCGCCGGGGGGGGTGTTCGCAATCAGCCCCAGCATTTT. Protein: CASSPLAGGGVRNQPQHF.